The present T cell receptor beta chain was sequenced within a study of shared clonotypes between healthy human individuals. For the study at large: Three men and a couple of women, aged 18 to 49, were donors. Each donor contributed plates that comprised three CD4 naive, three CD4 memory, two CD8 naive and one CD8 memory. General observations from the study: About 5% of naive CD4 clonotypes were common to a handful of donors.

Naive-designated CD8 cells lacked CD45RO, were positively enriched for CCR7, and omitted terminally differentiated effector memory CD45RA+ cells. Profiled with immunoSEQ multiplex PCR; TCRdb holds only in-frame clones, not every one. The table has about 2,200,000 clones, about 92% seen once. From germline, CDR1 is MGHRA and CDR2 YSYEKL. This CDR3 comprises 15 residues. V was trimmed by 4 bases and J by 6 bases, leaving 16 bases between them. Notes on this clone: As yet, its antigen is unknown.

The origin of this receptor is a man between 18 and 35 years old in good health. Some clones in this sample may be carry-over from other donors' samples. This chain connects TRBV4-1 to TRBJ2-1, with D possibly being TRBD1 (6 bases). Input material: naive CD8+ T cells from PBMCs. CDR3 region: CASSPGTLPSNEQFF. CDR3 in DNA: TGCGCCAGCAGCCCCGGGACACTGCCGAGCAATGAGCAGTTCTTC.